The clone carrying this T cell receptor beta chain has a single count. The protocol was immunoSEQ multiplex PCR, while the TCRdb copy is restricted to in-frame clones and leaves out a portion. Found here are fewer than 90,000 clones, about nine tenths of them singletons; the top ten hold less than 9%. The sample belongs to a study of T cell responses to AZD1222 COVID-19 vaccine. The ends lost 6 bases at V and 6 bases at J; junction bases unmatched: 9. This CDR3 is 16 amino acids long. CDR1 is MDHEN, CDR2 SYDVKM, per germline. The sequence derives from an adult who received the AZD1222 COVID-19 vaccine. The chain carries TRBV28 and TRBJ2-2; 11 bases fit TRBD1. This material consisted of peripheral blood, taken 28 days after the second AZD1222 dose. CDR3 bases: TGTGCCAGCAGCCGGGGACAGGGGGGAATAGCCGGGGAGCTGTTTTTT. Amino acid sequence: CASSRGQGGIAGELFF.